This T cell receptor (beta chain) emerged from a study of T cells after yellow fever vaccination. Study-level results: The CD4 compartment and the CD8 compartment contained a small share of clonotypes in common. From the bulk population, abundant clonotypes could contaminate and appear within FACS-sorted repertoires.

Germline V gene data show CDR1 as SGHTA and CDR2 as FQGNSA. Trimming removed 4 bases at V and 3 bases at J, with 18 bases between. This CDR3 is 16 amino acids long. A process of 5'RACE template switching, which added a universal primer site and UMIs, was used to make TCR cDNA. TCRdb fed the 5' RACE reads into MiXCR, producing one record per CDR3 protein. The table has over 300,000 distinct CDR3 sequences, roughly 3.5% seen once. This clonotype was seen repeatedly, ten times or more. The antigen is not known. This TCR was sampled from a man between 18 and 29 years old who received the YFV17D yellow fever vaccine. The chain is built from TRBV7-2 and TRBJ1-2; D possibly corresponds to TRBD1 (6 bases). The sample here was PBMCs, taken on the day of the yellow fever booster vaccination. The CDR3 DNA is TGTGCCAGCAGCTCTCCGCCGGGGGGCGGTGACTATGGCTACACCTTC. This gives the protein CASSSPPGGGDYGYTF.